This is a list of T cell receptor beta chains from one sample in a study of cytomegalovirus exposure and HLA in healthy donors. Repertoires were generated with immunoSEQ multiplex PCR, while TCRdb's copy carries only in-frame clones and drops some. The data contain approximately 180,000 clones, about 81% of them singletons. The material sequenced was PBMCs. All receptors come from a woman aged 25 to 45 in good health and CMV-seronegative. Each CDR3 is given without its conserved first and last residue. The D gene is left open where the match is weak. Clone size is stated in some rows and not others, as once, few, many or a class when expanded.

size: NA
D: NA
V: TRBV7-2
J: TRBJ1-2
CDR3: ASSQGLTNYGYT

size: NA
D: NA
V: TRBV7-9
J: TRBJ2-3
CDR3: ASSSLGTDTQY

size: NA
D: TRBD2
V: TRBV7-3
J: TRBJ2-1
CDR3: ASSPLAGASNEQF

size: NA
D: NA
V: TRBV28
J: TRBJ2-7
CDR3: ASSLGLGGLGLSLYEQY

size: NA
D: NA
V: TRBV18
J: TRBJ1-6
CDR3: ASSPTGGYNSPLH

size: NA
D: NA
V: TRBV2
J: TRBJ2-5
CDR3: ASSEWPEGAGEETQY

size: few
D: NA
V: TRBV2
J: TRBJ2-7
CDR3: ASSVSNYEQY

size: NA
D: TRBD2
V: TRBV4-1
J: TRBJ2-7
CDR3: ASSQVASGRSYEQY

size: NA
D: TRBD1
V: TRBV28
J: TRBJ1-2
CDR3: ASSRDSNYGYT

size: NA
D: NA
V: TRBV28
J: TRBJ1-5
CDR3: ASSLFRGESNQPQH

size: NA
D: NA
V: TRBV7-3
J: TRBJ1-2
CDR3: ASSSTPGQNPNYGYT

size: NA
D: NA
V: TRBV5-1
J: TRBJ1-2
CDR3: ASSLSVNYGYT

size: NA
D: TRBD2
V: TRBV11-1
J: TRBJ2-7
CDR3: ASSLTSGRPYEQY

size: NA
D: NA
V: TRBV10-3
J: TRBJ2-5
CDR3: AISESGSEETQY

size: NA
D: TRBD1
V: TRBV6-5
J: TRBJ2-7
CDR3: ASSRSAGTGIEQY

size: NA
D: NA
V: TRBV7-6
J: TRBJ1-5
CDR3: ASSPWTDDSWPQH

size: NA
D: NA
V: TRBV19
J: TRBJ1-5
CDR3: ASSIVHRSNQPQH

size: NA
D: TRBD1
V: TRBV6-5
J: TRBJ1-2
CDR3: ASSWGQGIGSYGYT

size: NA
D: TRBD2
V: TRBV9
J: TRBJ2-5
CDR3: ASSVSGLAGRETQY

size: few
D: TRBD1
V: TRBV5-4
J: TRBJ1-5
CDR3: ASSFGGQGKNQPQH

size: NA
D: NA
V: TRBV18
J: TRBJ1-3
CDR3: ASSPTGQQSGNTIY

size: NA
D: TRBD2
V: TRBV7-2
J: TRBJ2-1
CDR3: ASSFNSGLVGYNEQF